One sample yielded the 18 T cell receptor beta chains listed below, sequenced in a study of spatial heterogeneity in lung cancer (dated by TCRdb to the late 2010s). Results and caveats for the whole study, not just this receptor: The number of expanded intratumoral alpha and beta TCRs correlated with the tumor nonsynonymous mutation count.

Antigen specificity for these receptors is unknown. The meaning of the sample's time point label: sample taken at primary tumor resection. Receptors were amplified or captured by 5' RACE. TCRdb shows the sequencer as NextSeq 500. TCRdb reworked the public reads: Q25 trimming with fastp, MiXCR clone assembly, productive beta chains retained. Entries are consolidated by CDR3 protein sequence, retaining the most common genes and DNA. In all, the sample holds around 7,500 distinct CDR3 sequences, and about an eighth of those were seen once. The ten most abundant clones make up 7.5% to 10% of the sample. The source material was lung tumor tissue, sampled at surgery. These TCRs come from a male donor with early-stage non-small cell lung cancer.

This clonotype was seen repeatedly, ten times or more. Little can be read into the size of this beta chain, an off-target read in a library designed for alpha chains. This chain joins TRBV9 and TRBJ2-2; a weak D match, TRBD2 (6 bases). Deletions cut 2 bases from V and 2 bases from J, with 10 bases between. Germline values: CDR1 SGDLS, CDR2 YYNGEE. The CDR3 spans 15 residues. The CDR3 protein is CASSVLAVNTGELFF. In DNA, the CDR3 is TGTGCCAGCAGCGTCTTAGCGGTTAACACCGGGGAGCTGTTTTTT.

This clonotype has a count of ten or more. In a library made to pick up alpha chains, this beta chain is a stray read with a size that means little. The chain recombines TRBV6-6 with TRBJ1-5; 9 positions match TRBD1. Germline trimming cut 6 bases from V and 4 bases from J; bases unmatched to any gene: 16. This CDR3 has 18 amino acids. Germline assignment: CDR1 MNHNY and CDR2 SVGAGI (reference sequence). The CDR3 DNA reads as TGTGCCAGCAGGGTTAGTCTGGGCGGACAGGGGCCTAATCAGCCCCAGCATTTT. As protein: CASRVSLGGQGPNQPQHF.

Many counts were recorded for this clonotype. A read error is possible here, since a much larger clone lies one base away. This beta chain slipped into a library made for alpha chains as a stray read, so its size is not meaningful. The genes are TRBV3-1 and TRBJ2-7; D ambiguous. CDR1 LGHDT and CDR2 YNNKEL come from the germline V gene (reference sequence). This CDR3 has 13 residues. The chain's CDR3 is CVSSPAPHAEQYF. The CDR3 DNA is TGTGTCAGCAGCCCCGCGCCCCATGCCGAGCAGTACTTC.

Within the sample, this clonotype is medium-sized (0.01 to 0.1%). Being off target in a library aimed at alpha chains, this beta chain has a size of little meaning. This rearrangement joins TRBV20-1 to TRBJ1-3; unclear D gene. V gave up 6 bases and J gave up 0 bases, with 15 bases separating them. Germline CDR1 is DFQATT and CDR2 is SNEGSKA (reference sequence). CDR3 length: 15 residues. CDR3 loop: CSASGGSLSGNTIYF. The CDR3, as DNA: TGCAGTGCCTCTGGTGGCAGCCTCTCTGGAAACACCATATATTTT.

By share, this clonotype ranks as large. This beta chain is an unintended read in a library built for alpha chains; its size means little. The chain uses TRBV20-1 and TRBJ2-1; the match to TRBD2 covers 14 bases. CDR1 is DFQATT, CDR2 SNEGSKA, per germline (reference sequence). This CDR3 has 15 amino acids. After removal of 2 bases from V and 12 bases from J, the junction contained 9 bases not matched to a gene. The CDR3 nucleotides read TGCAGTGCTAGAACCGGGACTAGCGGGAGTCCGGGGCAGTTCTTC. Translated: CSARTGTSGSPGQFF.

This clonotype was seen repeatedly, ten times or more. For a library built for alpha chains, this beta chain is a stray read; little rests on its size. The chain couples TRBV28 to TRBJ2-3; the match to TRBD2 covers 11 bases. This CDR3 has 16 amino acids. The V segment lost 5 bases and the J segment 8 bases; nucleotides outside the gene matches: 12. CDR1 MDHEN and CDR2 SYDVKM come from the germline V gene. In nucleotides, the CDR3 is TGTGCCAGCAGTCCAATAAGACTAGCGGGAAGTAGTACGCAGTATTTT. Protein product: CASSPIRLAGSSTQYF. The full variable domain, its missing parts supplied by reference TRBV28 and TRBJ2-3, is DVKVTQSSRYLVKRTGEKVFLECVQDMDHENMFWYRQDPGLGLRLIYFSYDVKMKEKGDIPEGYSVSREKKERFSLILESASTNQTSMYLCASSPIRLAGSSTQYFGPGTRLTVL.

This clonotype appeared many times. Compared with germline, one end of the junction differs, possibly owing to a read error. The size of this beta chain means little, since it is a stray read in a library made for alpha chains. CDR3 in DNA: TGCGCCAGCAGCTCGGCGGGGACCCTCACAAATACGCAGTATTTT. This encodes CASSSAGTLTNTQYF. The chain couples TRBV5-1 to TRBJ2-3; tentatively, D is TRBD2 (6 bases). Germline V CDR1 and CDR2: SGHRS, YFSETQ. The CDR3 is 15 residues long.

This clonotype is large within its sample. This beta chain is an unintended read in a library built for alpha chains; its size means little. The CDR3 DNA follows: TGTGCCAGCAGTTTAAGGGGAGCTTTCTTT. This translates into CASSLRGAFF. The chain uses TRBV12-3 or TRBV12-4 and TRBJ1-1; TRBD1 might be the D (5 bases). The CDR3 totals 10 residues. Trimming took off 2 bases at V and 10 bases at J, with 5 bases between the two ends.

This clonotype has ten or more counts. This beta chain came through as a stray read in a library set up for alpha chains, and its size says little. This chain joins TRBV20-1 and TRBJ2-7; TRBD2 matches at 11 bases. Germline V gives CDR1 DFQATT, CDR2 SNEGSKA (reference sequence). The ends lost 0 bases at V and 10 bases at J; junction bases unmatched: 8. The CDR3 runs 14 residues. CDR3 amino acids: CSARDGTSGTEQYF. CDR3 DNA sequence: TGCAGTGCTAGAGACGGGACTAGCGGTACTGAACAGTACTTC.

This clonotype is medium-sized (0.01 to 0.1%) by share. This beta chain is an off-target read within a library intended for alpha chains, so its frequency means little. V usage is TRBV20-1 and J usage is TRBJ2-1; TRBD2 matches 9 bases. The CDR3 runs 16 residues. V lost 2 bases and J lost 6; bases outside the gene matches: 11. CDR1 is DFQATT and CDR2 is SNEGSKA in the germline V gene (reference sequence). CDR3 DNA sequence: TGCAGTGCTAGATCTTTAGCGGGGGTTAATTCCAATGAGCAGTTCTTC. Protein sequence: CSARSLAGVNSNEQFF.

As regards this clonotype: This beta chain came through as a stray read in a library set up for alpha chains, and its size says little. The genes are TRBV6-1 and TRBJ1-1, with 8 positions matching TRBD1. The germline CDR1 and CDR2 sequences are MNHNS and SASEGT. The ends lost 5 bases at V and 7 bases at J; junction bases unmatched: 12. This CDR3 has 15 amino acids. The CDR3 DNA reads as TGTGCCAGCAGTAGACCGGGACAGGTAATGAGTGAAGCTTTCTTT. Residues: CASSRPGQVMSEAFF.

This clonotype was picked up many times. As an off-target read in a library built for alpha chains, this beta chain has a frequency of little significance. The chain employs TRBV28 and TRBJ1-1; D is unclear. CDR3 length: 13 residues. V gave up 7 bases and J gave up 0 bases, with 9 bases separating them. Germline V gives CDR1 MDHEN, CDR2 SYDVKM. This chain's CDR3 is CASIQFMNTEAFF. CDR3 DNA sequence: TGTGCCAGCATACAGTTCATGAACACTGAAGCTTTCTTT.

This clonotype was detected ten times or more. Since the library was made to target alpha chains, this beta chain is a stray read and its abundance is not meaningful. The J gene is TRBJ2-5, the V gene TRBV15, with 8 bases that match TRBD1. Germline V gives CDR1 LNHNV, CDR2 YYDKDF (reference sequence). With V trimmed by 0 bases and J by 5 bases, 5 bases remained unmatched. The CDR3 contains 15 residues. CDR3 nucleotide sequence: TGTGCCACCAGCAGAGATGGGGCAGGGGGCGAGACCCAGTACTTC. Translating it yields CATSRDGAGGETQYF.

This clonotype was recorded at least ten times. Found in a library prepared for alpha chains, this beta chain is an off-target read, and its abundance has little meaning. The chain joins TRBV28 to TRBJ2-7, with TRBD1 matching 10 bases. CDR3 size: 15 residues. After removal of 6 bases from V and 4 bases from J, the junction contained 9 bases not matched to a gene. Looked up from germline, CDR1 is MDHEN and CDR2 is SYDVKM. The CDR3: CASRTSDRGHYEQYF. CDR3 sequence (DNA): TGTGCCAGCAGAACCTCAGACAGGGGGCATTACGAGCAGTACTTC. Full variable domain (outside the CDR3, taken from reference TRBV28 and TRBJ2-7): DVKVTQSSRYLVKRTGEKVFLECVQDMDHENMFWYRQDPGLGLRLIYFSYDVKMKEKGDIPEGYSVSREKKERFSLILESASTNQTSMYLCASRTSDRGHYEQYFGPGTRLTVT.

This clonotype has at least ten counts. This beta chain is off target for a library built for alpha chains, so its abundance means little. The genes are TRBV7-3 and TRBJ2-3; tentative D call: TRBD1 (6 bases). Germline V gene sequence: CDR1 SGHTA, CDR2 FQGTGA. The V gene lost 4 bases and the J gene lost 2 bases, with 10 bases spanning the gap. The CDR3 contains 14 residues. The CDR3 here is CASSSRQATDTQYF. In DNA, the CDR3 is TGTGCCAGCAGCTCCAGACAGGCCACAGATACGCAGTATTTT. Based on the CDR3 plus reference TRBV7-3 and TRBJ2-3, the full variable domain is GAGVSQTPSNKVTEKGKYVELRCDPISGHTALYWYRQSLGQGPEFLIYFQGTGAADDSGLPNDRFFAVRPEGSVSTLKIQRTERGDSAVYLCASSSRQATDTQYFGPGTRLTVL.

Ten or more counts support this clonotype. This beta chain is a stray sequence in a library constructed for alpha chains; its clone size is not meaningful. The CDR3 sequence is CASSLVNRGGGEAFF. In nucleotides, the CDR3 is TGTGCCAGCAGCTTGGTGAACAGGGGCGGGGGTGAAGCTTTCTTT. The chain carries TRBV7-8 and TRBJ1-1; 7 bases map to TRBD1. There are 15 residues in the CDR3. Germline V gene lookup returns CDR1 SGHVS and CDR2 FQNEAQ. V shed 3 bases and J 7 bases; nucleotides not matched to a gene: 11.

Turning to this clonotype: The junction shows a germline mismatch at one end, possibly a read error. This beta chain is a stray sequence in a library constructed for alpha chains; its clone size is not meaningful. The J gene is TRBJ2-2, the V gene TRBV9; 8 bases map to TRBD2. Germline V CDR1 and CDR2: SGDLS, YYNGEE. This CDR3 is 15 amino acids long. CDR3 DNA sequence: TGTGCCGGCAGCTTCAGCGGGAGACAAGACGGGGAGCTGTTTTTT. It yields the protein CAGSFSGRQDGELFF.

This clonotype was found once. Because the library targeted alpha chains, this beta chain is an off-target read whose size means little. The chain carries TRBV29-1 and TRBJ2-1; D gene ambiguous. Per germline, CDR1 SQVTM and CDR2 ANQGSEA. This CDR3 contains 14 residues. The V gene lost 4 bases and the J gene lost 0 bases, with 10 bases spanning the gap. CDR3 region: CSVVGVSSYNEQFF. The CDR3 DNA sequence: TGCAGCGTTGTTGGGGTGAGCTCCTACAATGAGCAGTTCTTC.